In this sample, the clone carrying this TCR beta chain turned up a few times. The data belong to a study of identical twins. The CDR3 runs to 16 residues. The V and J ends lost 1 base and 6 bases, in that order; junction bases with no gene match: 5. In germline, CDR1 is SGHVS, CDR2 FNYEAQ. Template switching, a step in the protocol, added a universal primer site, and cDNA carried unique molecular identifiers. TCRdb reanalysed the 5' RACE reads using MiXCR and keeps one entry per CDR3 protein. The sample has approximately 630,000 distinct CDR3 sequences, around 7.5% seen once. This sample also belongs to another study, concerning yellow fever vaccine responses in identical twins.

Sequences were obtained from PBMCs. The source of this sequence is a woman aged 18-35 years in good health. V gene TRBV7-6 combines with J gene TRBJ2-7; 14 bases are shared with TRBD2. The CDR3 reads CASSLVGLAGVGEQYF. As DNA, the CDR3 is TGTGCCAGCAGCTTAGTGGGACTAGCGGGAGTGGGCGAGCAGTACTTC.